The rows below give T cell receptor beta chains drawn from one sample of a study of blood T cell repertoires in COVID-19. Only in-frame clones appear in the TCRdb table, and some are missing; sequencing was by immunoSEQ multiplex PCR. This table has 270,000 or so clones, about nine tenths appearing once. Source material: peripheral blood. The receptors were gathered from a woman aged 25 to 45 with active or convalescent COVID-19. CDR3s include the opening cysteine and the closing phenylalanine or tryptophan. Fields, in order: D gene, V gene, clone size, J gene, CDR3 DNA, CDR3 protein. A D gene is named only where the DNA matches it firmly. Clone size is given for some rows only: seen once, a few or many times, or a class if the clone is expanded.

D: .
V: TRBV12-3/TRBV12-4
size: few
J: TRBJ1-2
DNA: TGTGCCAGCAGTTTTCAACAGTCCTATGGCTACACCTTC
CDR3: CASSFQQSYGYTF

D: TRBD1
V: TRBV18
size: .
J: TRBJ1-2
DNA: TGTGCCAGCTCCGCAGGGGGCGCCGACTATGGCTACACCTTC
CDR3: CASSAGGADYGYTF

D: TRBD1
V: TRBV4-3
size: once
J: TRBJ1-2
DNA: TGCGCCAGCAGCCAACGGGACAGTTATGGCTACACCTTC
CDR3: CASSQRDSYGYTF

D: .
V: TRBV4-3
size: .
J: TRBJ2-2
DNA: TGCGCCAGCAGGGTCGGGGCGAACACCGGGGAGCTGTTTTTT
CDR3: CASRVGANTGELFF

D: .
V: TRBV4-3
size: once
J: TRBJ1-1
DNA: TGCGCCAGCAGCCAAGATCCAAAGGGAGGGAACACTGAAGCTTTCTTT
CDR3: CASSQDPKGGNTEAFF

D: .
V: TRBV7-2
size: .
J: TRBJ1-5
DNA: TGTGCCAGCAGCTTAGGAGGGTATGGGCATCAGCCCCAGCATTTT
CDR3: CASSLGGYGHQPQHF

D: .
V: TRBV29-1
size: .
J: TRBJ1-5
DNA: TGCAGCGTGGGCAACAGTGTAGATAGCAATCAGCCCCAGCATTTT
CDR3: CSVGNSVDSNQPQHF

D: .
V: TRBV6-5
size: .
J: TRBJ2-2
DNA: TGTGCCAGCCGAAGGGACTTCACGGGGTCCGGGGAGCTGTTTTTT
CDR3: CASRRDFTGSGELFF

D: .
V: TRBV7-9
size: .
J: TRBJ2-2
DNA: TGTGCCAGCAGCCGCGGGGGCCCCGGGGAGCTGTTTTTT
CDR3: CASSRGGPGELFF

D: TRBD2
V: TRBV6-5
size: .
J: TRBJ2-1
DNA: TGTGCCAGCAGGCTGGGACTAGCGGGGACAAATGAGCAGTTCTTC
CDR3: CASRLGLAGTNEQFF

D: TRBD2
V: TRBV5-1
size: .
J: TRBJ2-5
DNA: TGCGCCAGCAGCCTAGCGGGGGGGCCAGAGACCCAGTACTTC
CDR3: CASSLAGGPETQYF

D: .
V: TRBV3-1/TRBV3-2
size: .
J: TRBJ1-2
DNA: TGTGCCAGCAGCCACGAAAGGGACACCGCTAACTATGGCTACACCTTC
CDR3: CASSHERDTANYGYTF

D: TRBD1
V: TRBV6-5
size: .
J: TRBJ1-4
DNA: TGTGCCAGCTTGTCGGGACAGGGTAATGAAAAACTGTTTTTT
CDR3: CASLSGQGNEKLFF

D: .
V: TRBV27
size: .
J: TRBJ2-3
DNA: TGTGCCAGCAGAGGGGGGGGCACAGATACGCAGTATTTT
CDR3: CASRGGGTDTQYF

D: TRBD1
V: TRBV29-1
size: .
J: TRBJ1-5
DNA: TGCAGCGTTGGGGAGACAGGGCCGAACCAGCCCCAGCATTTT
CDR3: CSVGETGPNQPQHF

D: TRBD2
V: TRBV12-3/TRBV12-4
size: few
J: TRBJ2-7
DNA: TGTGCCAGCAGTCTGGGGGGGACCGGCGAGCAGTACTTC
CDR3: CASSLGGTGEQYF

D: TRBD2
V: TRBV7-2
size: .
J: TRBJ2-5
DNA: TGTGCCAGCAGCTTAGCGGCGGTCAGCGGGAAGGCGGAGACCCAGTACTTC
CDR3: CASSLAAVSGKAETQYF

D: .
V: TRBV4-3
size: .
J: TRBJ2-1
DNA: TGCGCCAGCAGCCAAGATACGGGGATTAGCGTCAATGAGCAGTTCTTC
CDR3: CASSQDTGISVNEQFF